This TCR beta chain stems from a study of CD8 T cells in Susac syndrome. With 1 base removed from V and 7 bases from J, the gap between germline ends came to 19 bases. The length of the CDR3 is 15 residues. From germline, CDR1 is SQVTM and CDR2 ANQGSEA. The multiple sclerosis controls were treatment-naive patients with relapsing-remitting disease that was stable or active. An amount of RNA that ranged from 0.5 to 1 ug was reverse transcribed with random hexamers. TCRdb reanalysed the immunoSEQ multiplex PCR reads using MiXCR and keeps one entry per CDR3 protein. The sample has 250,000 or so distinct CDR3 sequences, 93% seen once.

The sequenced sample was CD4+ T cells from PBMCs. The clonotype was recovered from a human donor with multiple sclerosis. J is TRBJ1-1 and V is TRBV29-1; TRBD1 might be the D (5 bases). The CDR3 region is CSVEGTGGRSFEAFF. The CDR3 nucleotides are TGCAGCGTTGAAGGTACAGGAGGAAGATCGTTTGAAGCTTTCTTT.